The 12 T cell receptor beta chains below all came from one sample that was sequenced in a study of cytomegalovirus exposure and HLA in healthy donors. Vbeta (60) and Jbeta (13) primers were used in the PCR. Clones were read by immunoSEQ multiplex PCR, and TCRdb kept only the in-frame ones, dropping some. The data show about 80,000 clones, 67% seen once. Sequences were obtained from PBMCs. These receptors were taken from a woman aged 50 to 60 in good health and CMV-seropositive.

J is TRBJ1-6 and V is TRBV6-5, with D hard to call. V gave up 7 bases and J gave up 10 bases, with 17 bases separating them. This CDR3 region has 14 residues. Looked up from germline, CDR1 is MNHEY and CDR2 is SVGAGI. CDR3 sequence (DNA): TGTGCCAGCAAAAAACCCTCGGAGCAATCACCCCTCCACTTT. Protein product: CASKKPSEQSPLHF.

A few counts support this clone. The chain recombines TRBV10-3 with TRBJ2-1, with D hard to call. Per germline, CDR1 ENHRY and CDR2 SYGVKD. The V gene lost 7 bases and the J gene lost 0 bases, with 13 bases spanning the gap. The CDR3 has 15 residues. CDR3 sequence reads: CAITSGVNSYNEQFF. DNA of the CDR3: TGTGCCATCACCTCGGGTGTCAACTCCTACAATGAGCAGTTCTTC.

The chain couples TRBV11-2 to TRBJ2-7; 10 nucleotides align to TRBD1. Germline lookup yields CDR1 SGHAT and CDR2 FQNNGV. The CDR3 runs 17 residues. With V trimmed by 5 bases and J by 2 bases, 12 bases remained unmatched. The CDR3 reads CASSPIDRGRRAYEQYV. As DNA, the CDR3 is TGTGCCAGCAGCCCCATCGACAGGGGGCGAAGAGCCTACGAGCAGTACGTC.

The chain recombines TRBV27 with TRBJ2-2, with no clear D. Trimming took 4 bases from V and 6 from J, leaving 18 bases between them. Germline assignment: CDR1 MNHEY and CDR2 SMNVEV (reference sequence). The CDR3 has 16 residues. In DNA, the CDR3 is TGTGCCAGCAGTTCAAGGTTGAGCGATAGGTCCGGGGAGCTGTTTTTT. It yields the protein CASSSRLSDRSGELFF.

This clone was picked up one time. The chain employs TRBV28 and TRBJ2-3, with TRBD2 identical over 7 bases. The CDR3 contains 14 residues. Trimming removed 3 bases from V and 2 bases from J; junction bases left unmatched: 2. Germline V lookup: CDR1 MDHEN, CDR2 SYDVKM. The CDR3, as DNA: TGTGCCAGCAGTTTGGGGGGGGTCACAGATACGCAGTATTTT. Protein product: CASSLGGVTDTQYF.

The chain couples TRBV5-4 to TRBJ1-1; 7 bases agree with TRBD1. The CDR3 totals 13 residues. V was pared by 6 bases and J by 5 bases, with 7 bases of the junction left unmatched. Germline CDR1 is SGHNT and CDR2 is YYREEE (reference sequence). CDR3 amino acids: CASIYRGGTEAFF. CDR3 nucleotide sequence: TGTGCCAGCATCTACAGGGGTGGGACTGAAGCTTTCTTT.

J is TRBJ2-5 and V is TRBV27, with D perhaps matching TRBD1 (6 bases). CDR1 is MNHEY and CDR2 is SMNVEV in the germline V gene (reference sequence). V shed 3 bases and J shed 5 bases, with 16 bases lying between them. This CDR3 has 15 amino acids. The CDR3 sequence is CASSFGQGLAETQYF. The CDR3 DNA reads as TGTGCCAGCAGTTTTGGCCAGGGGTTAGCGGAGACCCAGTACTTC.

V and J are TRBV6-5 and TRBJ1-2, with no clear D. Germline V CDR1 and CDR2: MNHEY, SVGAGI. V lost 7 bases to trimming and J lost 3 bases, with 9 bases between them. This CDR3 region has 12 residues. The CDR3 reads CASMSFYYGYTF. In DNA form, the CDR3 reads TGTGCCAGCATGAGTTTCTACTATGGCTACACCTTC.

The V and J genes are TRBV6-1 and TRBJ2-1; D not resolved. In germline, CDR1 is MNHNS, CDR2 SASEGT. CDR3 length: 16 amino acids. Trimming took 4 bases from V and 4 from J, leaving 17 bases between them. The CDR3 bases are TGTGCCAGCAGTGTGACTGCTCCTACCCGATACAATGAGCAGTTCTTC. Its protein product is CASSVTAPTRYNEQFF.

This clone was counted between two and nine times. The CDR3 nucleotides are TGCGCCAGCAGCCCGGGACAGGGGATAAAGTATGGCTACACCTTC. It yields the protein CASSPGQGIKYGYTF. V gene TRBV5-1 combines with J gene TRBJ1-2; 10 nucleotides align to TRBD1. This CDR3 comprises 15 residues. CDR1 is SGHRS, CDR2 YFSETQ, per germline. V lost 4 bases and J lost 5; bases outside the gene matches: 8. The full variable domain, with the rest looked up from reference TRBV5-1 and TRBJ1-2, is KAGVTQTPRYLIKTRGQQVTLSCSPISGHRSVSWYQQTPGQGLQFLFEYFSETQRNKGNFPGRFSGRQFSNSRSEMNVSTLELGDSALYLCASSPGQGIKYGYTFGSGTRLTVV.

V is TRBV28 and J is TRBJ1-5; a possible D gene is TRBD1 (6 bases). The CDR3 spans 13 residues. V lost 6 bases, J lost 5 bases, and 11 bases lay in between. CDR1 and CDR2 (germline): MDHEN, SYDVKM. The CDR3 reads CASSRGNDQPQHF. CDR3 DNA sequence: TGTGCCAGCAGCAGGGGAAATGATCAGCCCCAGCATTTT. The variable domain in full, with the rest retrieved from reference TRBV28 and TRBJ1-5, is DVKVTQSSRYLVKRTGEKVFLECVQDMDHENMFWYRQDPGLGLRLIYFSYDVKMKEKGDIPEGYSVSREKKERFSLILESASTNQTSMYLCASSRGNDQPQHFGDGTRLSIL.

The chain employs TRBV4-1 and TRBJ1-5; D possibly corresponds to TRBD1 (6 bases). The CDR3 length is 18 residues. Looked up from germline, CDR1 is MGHRA and CDR2 is YSYEKL. V lost 4 bases and J 4 bases, leaving 23 bases between the germline ends. The chain's CDR3 is CASSPLATGRGPNQPQHF. The CDR3 bases are TGCGCCAGCAGCCCATTGGCCACAGGGAGAGGCCCTAATCAGCCCCAGCATTTT.